A single sample is the source of the 13 T cell receptor beta chains below, sequenced in a study of T cell clonality in common variable immunodeficiency. Overall study results and limits: Reportedly, TCR beta sequences from common variable immunodeficiency showed fewer deletions and N-nucleotide insertions.

Produced via immunoSEQ multiplex PCR; TCRdb's table is partial and in-frame only. The sample contains around 24,000 clones, none of them singletons. Antigen specificity for these receptors is unknown. What was sequenced was peripheral blood mononuclear cells. These TCRs come from a human donor with common variable immunodeficiency.

This clone was observed at least ten times. Read data end 3 residues before the CDR3 end; the end is taken from the germline J gene. Other DNA sequences in the sample encode the same CDR3. This chain links TRBV30 with TRBJ1-2; no clear D gene. The CDR3 has 12 residues. CDR1 and CDR2 (germline): GTSNPN, SVGIG (reference sequence). The CDR3 bases that were read are TGTGCCTGGTCGAACCCGGGTTCCGGC. Translating it yields CAWSNPGSG. The CDR3 reads in full as CAWSNPGSGYTF.

This clone was recorded at least ten times. The read is 3 residues too short to cover the CDR3 end, so that end is filled in from the germline J gene. The rearrangement uses TRBV7-9 and TRBJ1-4; 9 bases fit TRBD1. The CDR3 contains 15 residues. V trimming: 5 bases; J trimming: 4 bases; junction bases outside the gene matches: 5. In germline, CDR1 is SEHNR, CDR2 FQNEAQ (reference sequence). Here the CDR3 reads CASSNDRGNNEKLFF. The sequenced part of the CDR3 DNA is TGTGCCAGCAGCAATGACAGGGGGAATAATGAAAAA.

This clone has more than one count but fewer than ten. The read stops 3 residues short of the end of the CDR3; the missing end is completed from the germline J gene. This chain joins TRBV7-6 and TRBJ2-1; D is ambiguous. CDR3 size: 15 residues. V was pared by 1 base and J by 0 bases, with 7 bases between. From germline, CDR1 is SGHVS and CDR2 FNYEAQ. CDR3 bases read: TGTGCCAGCAGCTTAGTGGCTAGCTCCTACAATGAG. Translating it yields CASSLVASSYNE. The full CDR3 protein reads CASSLVASSYNEQFF.

This clone was observed many times. The read terminates 3 residues ahead of where the CDR3 ends, so the germline J gene completes it. The J gene is TRBJ2-5, the V gene TRBV30; D is ambiguous. The germline gives CDR1 GTSNPN, CDR2 SVGIG (reference sequence). Trimming stripped 5 bases from V and 2 bases from J, with 3 bases between. The CDR3 consists of 10 residues. The CDR3 DNA, read in part, is TGTGCCTGGCAACAAGAGACC. Its translation: CAWQQET. The CDR3 in full is CAWQQETQYF.

The table lists this clone with a few counts. The missing CDR3 end, 3 residues past where the read stops, is filled in from the germline J gene. The chain carries TRBV5-1 and TRBJ2-2, with 10 bases aligning to TRBD1. V shed 1 base and J 1 base; nucleotides not matched to a gene: 4. The CDR3 covers 17 residues. Germline loops: CDR1 SGHRS, CDR2 YFSETQ. The CDR3 loop is CASSLRGDRGNTGELFF. Incomplete CDR3 DNA: TGCGCCAGCAGCTTGAGAGGGGACAGGGGGAACACCGGGGAG.

This clone was recorded at least ten times. The read is 3 residues too short to cover the CDR3 end, so that end is filled in from the germline J gene. The chain joins TRBV10-1 to TRBJ2-1, with TRBD2 matching over 9 bases. The CDR3 has 16 residues. Per the germline V gene, CDR1 is WNHNN and CDR2 is SYGVQD (reference sequence). V lost 2 bases, J lost 7 bases, and 9 bases stayed unmatched. The sequenced CDR3 bases are TGCGCCAGCAGTGAGAATCTAGCGGGGTCTAGGAATGAG. Protein product: CASSENLAGSRNE. The entire CDR3 sequence reads CASSENLAGSRNEQFF.

At least ten counts were recorded for this clone. CDR3 residues: CSARPGLADTDTQYF. CDR3 DNA, as far as it was read: TGCAGTGCACGACCGGGACTAGCGGATACAGATACG. V usage is TRBV20-1 and J usage is TRBJ2-3; TRBD2 aligns across 11 bases. The CDR3 end is not reached by the read, which stops 3 residues before it; the germline J gene fills it in. CDR1 and CDR2 (germline): DFQATT, SNEGSKA (reference sequence). The CDR3 is 15 amino acids. V dropped 6 bases and J dropped 3; count of bases not matched to a gene: 8.

There are many counts of this clone. The read terminates 3 residues before the CDR3 end, so the remaining end is supplied by the germline J gene. The chain couples TRBV2 to TRBJ1-2; 7 nucleotides match TRBD1. Trimming at V came to 6 bases and at J to 3 bases, leaving 4 bases not matched to a gene. The CDR3 is 13 amino acids. CDR1 SNHLY and CDR2 FYNNEI come from the germline V gene. CDR3 protein: CASRGDSYYGYTF. Incomplete CDR3 DNA: TGTGCCAGCAGAGGGGACAGCTACTATGGC.

This clone was seen ten or more times. The read gets to within 3 residues of the CDR3 end, and the germline J gene fills in the rest. V gene TRBV2 combines with J gene TRBJ2-1; 7 nucleotides match TRBD2. The CDR3 spans 13 residues. The V gene end was trimmed by 8 bases and the J gene end by 4 bases; junction bases not matched to a gene: 5. The germline gives CDR1 SNHLY, CDR2 FYNNEI. Partial CDR3 DNA: TGTGCCAGCTCGATCGGGGGGTACAATGAG. Protein sequence: CASSIGGYNE. The whole CDR3 sequence is CASSIGGYNEQFF.

By share, this clone counts as medium-sized. The missing CDR3 end, 3 residues past where the read stops, is filled in from the germline J gene. This rearrangement joins TRBV2 to TRBJ2-1; 15 nucleotides align to TRBD2. The CDR3 has 17 residues. The V gene's germline CDR1 is SNHLY and CDR2 FYNNEI. Trimming removed 3 bases from V and 8 bases from J; junction bases left unmatched: 8. CDR3 DNA (partial): TGTGCCAGCAGTGAGCTTGGACTAGCGGGAGGGGGAGATGAG. Translated: CASSELGLAGGGDE. The full CDR3 protein is CASSELGLAGGGDEQFF.

Many counts were recorded for this clone. Sequencing ends 3 residues short of the CDR3 end; the germline J gene provides the rest. The rearrangement joins TRBV2 to TRBJ1-2; 9 bases are shared with TRBD1. V lost 7 bases, J lost 3 bases, and 6 bases stayed unmatched. The CDR3 is made up of 14 amino acids. Germline CDR1 is SNHLY and CDR2 is FYNNEI. CDR3 sequence reads: CASTGQGKDYGYTF. The DNA read from the CDR3 is TGTGCCAGCACCGGACAGGGGAAGGACTATGGC.

This clone was seen ten or more times. The CDR3 bases that were read are TGTGCCAGCAGCTTAAGTAGAGGGGAGACC. Translating it yields CASSLSRGET. The CDR3 reads in full as CASSLSRGETQYF. The chain links TRBV7-3 to TRBJ2-5, with D possibly being TRBD2 (5 bases). The CDR3 goes on 3 residues after the read ends, and that part is filled in from the germline J gene. This CDR3 contains 13 residues. CDR1 SGHTA and CDR2 FQGTGA come from the germline V gene. Trimming took off 1 base at V and 5 bases at J, with 8 bases between the two ends.

By frequency in the sample, this clone is medium-sized. The CDR3 extends 3 residues past the end of the read, so its final part is completed from the germline J gene. This chain uses TRBV19 with TRBJ2-4, with 12 bases identical to TRBD2. The CDR3 runs 17 residues. Germline V gives CDR1 LNHDA, CDR2 SQIVND (reference sequence). Trimming cost V 7 bases and J 6 bases; bases outside gene matches: 13. The covered CDR3 bases are TGTGCCAGTATGGGAGCTAGCGGGAGGGATAAGGGAAACATT. Amino acid sequence: CASMGASGRDKGNI. The whole CDR3 sequence reads CASMGASGRDKGNIQYF.